This TCR beta chain is drawn from a study of blood T cell repertoires in COVID-19. Turning to the study itself: Acute-phase and convalescent COVID-19 samples originated in the United States, Italy and Spain. PBMCs, B-cell-depleted T cells, or T cells provided the cDNA or gDNA that made up the material.

Source study methods: Scientists estimated how many nucleated cells there were by amplifying reference gene primers. This table comes from immunoSEQ multiplex PCR, and its TCRdb copy is limited to in-frame clones, with some not included. The V and J calls and clone size come from that table; D and trimming were worked out from the DNA. The sample contains about 290,000 clones, over 80% of which appear only once. The clonotype was recovered from a woman aged 45-65 years with active or convalescent COVID-19. Sample: peripheral blood.

The CDR3 DNA follows: TGTGCCAGCTCACCGTCTGGGAGGGACACTGAAGCTTTCTTT. It specifies CASSPSGRDTEAFF. The chain employs TRBV18 and TRBJ1-1; no clear D gene. V was pared by 3 bases and J by 3 bases, with 11 bases between. In germline, CDR1 is KGHSH, CDR2 LQKENI. The CDR3 spans 14 residues. Combining the CDR3 with reference TRBV18 and TRBJ1-1 gives the whole variable domain NAGVMQNPRHLVRRRGQEARLRCSPMKGHSHVYWYRQLPEEGLKFMVYLQKENIIDESGMPKERFSAEFPKEGPSILRIQQVVRGDSAAYFCASSPSGRDTEAFFGQGTRLTVV.